This entry describes one T cell receptor beta chain. This clone's antigen is unknown. One base away there is no much larger clone; base qualities are not given. The immunoSEQ Assay, a bias-controlled multiplex PCR, was used to amplify TCRbeta CDR3 regions from genomic DNA. The authors processed their data as follows. Within the assay, amplification of reference gene primers was used to estimate how many nucleated cells each sample contained. To quantify the absolute abundance of each unique TCRbeta CDR3 rearrangement, sequence reads were collapsed and filtered. For each sample, productive Simpson clonality was calculated by taking the square root of Simpson's diversity index across productive rearrangements. The table comes from immuneACCESS by way of TCRdb, which keeps in-frame sequences with V and J called. Part of the clones is missing from these tables; in studies checked, under half for an unresolved V gene and the rest for unknown reasons. That table is the source of V, J and clone size, and D and trimming were worked out from the DNA. The sample table holds approximately 310,000 clones, of which around 87% were seen once. The biggest ten clones account for 7.8% of the sample.

The data belong to a study of blood T cell repertoires in COVID-19 (dated by TCRdb to the early 2020s). For the wider study: Collaborator samples came from the United States, Italy and Spain and covered acute and convalescent phases of COVID-19. The material from the prospective study consisted of cDNA or gDNA derived from T cells, B-cell-depleted T cells, or PBMCs. The dataset comprised deeply sampled blood TCRbeta repertoires from subjects exposed to, actively infected with, or recovered from COVID-19. The repertoires were released in a freely available public database intended as a resource for research on the immune response to SARS-CoV-2. Samples came from the ongoing ImmuneRACE study (first 160 participants) plus 1,254 subjects from 6 global collaborators. The sample metadata nearly always contained a de-identified subject ID, COVID-19 status, age in years and sex. HLA class I and class II types, where available, came from metadata supplied by the sample provider rather than from assay-based typing. Overall study outcomes, separate from this receptor: How much clinical and demographic metadata was included differed by source and by participant, and the metadata was provided uncurated.

Samples from volunteer blood donors who had recovered from COVID-19 were contributed by a second Seattle source. The collaborating institutions used their own protocols to collect whole blood in K2EDTA tubes. For TCRbeta analysis, collaborator samples were shipped as frozen whole blood, as isolated PBMCs, or as DNA extracted from either sample type. Reading the germline V gene gives CDR1 KGHSH and CDR2 LQKENI. V gives up 5 bases and J gives up 2 bases, and the segment between their germline ends measures 12 bases. The CDR3 numbers 14 residues from cysteine through phenylalanine. Only the CDR3 region is kept as DNA, spanning 42 bases read in frame from base 1.

The TCR comes from a woman between 45 and 60 years old who had recovered from COVID-19. Sequencing was performed on peripheral blood. The chain couples TRBV18 to TRBJ2-5; TRBD2 could be the D gene, as 5 bases match. The sequence in DNA is TGTGCCAGCTCAGCCACTAGTGCGCAAGAGACCCAGTACTTC. It translates as CASSATSAQETQYF.